The 24 T cell receptor beta chains presented below share a single source sample, sequenced in a study of identical twins. TCRdb redid the calling of the 5' RACE reads with MiXCR, one entry per CDR3 protein. The sample gives about 430,000 distinct CDR3 sequences, around 18% of which show up once; 12% is in the top ten. The specimen was naive T cells sorted from blood. Source of these receptors: a man aged 50-59 years in good health.

This clonotype was found many times. This sequence joins TRBV20-1 and TRBJ2-1; 9 bases match TRBD2. V dropped 6 bases and J dropped 1; count of bases not matched to a gene: 10. Germline assignment: CDR1 DFQATT and CDR2 SNEGSKA (reference sequence). The CDR3 loop spans 16 amino acids. Here the CDR3 DNA reads TGCAGTGCAGTGGATTTAGCGGGAGCGTCCTACAATGAGCAGTTCTTC. Its translation is CSAVDLAGASYNEQFF.

This clonotype was recorded a few times. This chain joins TRBV5-1 and TRBJ2-3; D may correspond to TRBD1 or TRBD2 (5 bases each). The CDR3 contains 12 residues. CDR1 is SGHRS and CDR2 is YFSETQ in the germline V gene. The V gene lost 3 bases and the J gene lost 6 bases, with 8 bases spanning the gap. CDR3 sequence reads: CASSWDLDTQYF. CDR3 nucleotides: TGCGCCAGCAGCTGGGACCTGGATACGCAGTATTTT.

This clonotype was counted between two and nine times. The gene calls are TRBV20-1 and TRBJ2-7, with no clear D. The V and J ends lost 3 bases and 2 bases respectively, with 11 bases between them. The CDR3 consists of 13 residues. Germline V gene data show CDR1 as DFQATT and CDR2 as SNEGSKA (reference sequence). CDR3: CSASKPPTYEQYF. The DNA for the CDR3 is TGCAGTGCTAGTAAGCCTCCAACCTACGAGCAGTACTTC.

The V gene is TRBV7-9, the J gene TRBJ2-1; weak D call: TRBD2 (5 bases). Germline lookup yields CDR1 SEHNR and CDR2 FQNEAQ (reference sequence). This CDR3 comprises 13 residues. Trimming removed 6 bases at V and 7 bases at J, with 13 bases between. The CDR3 nucleotides are TGTGCCAGCAGTGGCAGGAAGCGGAATGAGCAGTTCTTC. It encodes CASSGRKRNEQFF. The variable domain in full, with the rest retrieved from reference TRBV7-9 and TRBJ2-1, is DTGVSQNPRHKITKRGQNVTFRCDPISEHNRLYWYRQTLGQGPEFLTYFQNEAQLEKSRLLSDRFSAERPKGSFSTLEIQRTEQGDSAMYLCASSGRKRNEQFFGPGTRLTVL.

This clonotype has only a few counts. This chain links TRBV7-8 with TRBJ1-5; D is unresolved. Trimming cost V 1 base and J 5 bases, with 6 bases left between them. The length of the CDR3 is 13 residues. Germline CDR1 is SGHVS and CDR2 is FQNEAQ. CDR3 in DNA: TGTGCCAGCAGCTTAGTTGTCGATCAGCCCCAGCATTTT. Its translation: CASSLVVDQPQHF.

This clonotype was recorded a few times. The chain combines TRBV5-4 with TRBJ2-2; 10 positions match TRBD2. Germline lookup yields CDR1 SGHNT and CDR2 YYREEE (reference sequence). The CDR3 is 16 residues long. J was trimmed by 6 bases and V by 1 base; bases with no gene match: 6. The CDR3 here is CASSLRASGSAGELFF. The CDR3 coding sequence is TGTGCCAGCAGCTTGAGGGCTAGCGGGAGTGCCGGGGAGCTGTTTTTT.

The V gene is TRBV6-2 or TRBV6-3, the J gene TRBJ2-2; the match to TRBD2 covers 11 bases. The junction had 7 bases not matched to a gene; V was cut back by 5 bases and J by 2 bases. The CDR3 sequence is 17 residues long. The germline V gene encodes CDR1 MNHEY and CDR2 SVGEGT. CDR3 protein: CASSPGTSGTNTGELFF. The CDR3 DNA is TGTGCCAGCAGTCCGGGGACTAGCGGAACTAACACCGGGGAGCTGTTTTTT.

This clonotype has ten or more counts. This chain connects TRBV20-1 to TRBJ2-5; 7 nucleotides agree with TRBD1. The CDR3 extends over 13 amino acids. Germline CDR1 is DFQATT and CDR2 is SNEGSKA (reference sequence). Trimming removed 2 bases from V and 4 bases from J; junction bases left unmatched: 4. CDR3 DNA: TGCAGTGCTAGAAAACCAGGGGGAGAGACCCAGTACTTC. Translated, it gives CSARKPGGETQYF.

Comments on this clonotype: This may arise from a read error, as a much more abundant clone is one base away. The genes are TRBV15 and TRBJ1-1; 9 nucleotides agree with TRBD1. CDR3 length: 16 amino acids. Germline V gives CDR1 LNHNV, CDR2 YYDKDF (reference sequence). The CDR3 protein is CATSKGQGILNPEAFF. Here the CDR3 DNA reads TGTGCCACCAGCAAAGGACAGGGGATATTGAACCCTGAAGCTTTCTTT. Combining the CDR3 with reference TRBV15 and TRBJ1-1 gives the whole variable domain DAMVIQNPRYQVTQFGKPVTLSCSQTLNHNVMYWYQQKSSQAPKLLFHYYDKDFNNEADTPDNFQSRRPNTSFCFLDIRSPGLGDTAMYLCATSKGQGILNPEAFFGQGTRLTVV.

The chain combines TRBV6-6 with TRBJ2-1, with D possibly matching TRBD2 (6 bases). The CDR3 is 13 residues long. Looked up from germline, CDR1 is MNHNY and CDR2 is SVGAGI (reference sequence). V was trimmed by 5 bases and J by 10 bases, leaving 15 bases between them. CDR3: CASSGTPRGEQFF. The CDR3 DNA reads as TGTGCCAGCAGTGGGACTCCGAGGGGAGAGCAGTTCTTC.

This clonotype was seen a few times. This rearrangement joins TRBV12-3 or TRBV12-4 to TRBJ2-5; 8 positions match TRBD1. The CDR3 runs to 15 residues. V shed 3 bases, J shed 1 base, and the junction held 4 bases outside the gene matches. The CDR3 here is CASSLRTGTQETQYF. In nucleotides, the CDR3 is TGTGCCAGCAGTTTGAGGACAGGGACCCAAGAGACCCAGTACTTC.

This rearrangement joins TRBV20-1 to TRBJ1-5; maybe TRBD1 (5 bases). V was trimmed by 0 bases and J by 4 bases, leaving 13 bases between them. Germline V lookup: CDR1 DFQATT, CDR2 SNEGSKA (reference sequence). The CDR3 is 15 amino acids. Written as DNA, the CDR3 is TGCAGTGCTAGAGATAGCTTGCAGGGAAATCAGCCCCAGCATTTT. Amino acid sequence: CSARDSLQGNQPQHF.

The J gene is TRBJ2-7, the V gene TRBV11-2, with D possibly matching TRBD1 (6 bases). CDR3 length: 15 residues. Looked up from germline, CDR1 is SGHAT and CDR2 is FQNNGV. The V gene lost 5 bases and the J gene lost 6 bases, with 20 bases spanning the gap. The DNA of the CDR3 is TGTGCCAGCAGCGAAAACCAGGGGCAGCGAGGCGAGCAGTACTTC. This gives the protein CASSENQGQRGEQYF. Together with reference TRBV11-2 and TRBJ2-7, the CDR3 gives the full variable domain: EAGVAQSPRYKIIEKRQSVAFWCNPISGHATLYWYQQILGQGPKLLIQFQNNGVVDDSQLPKDRFSAERLKGVDSTLKIQPAKLEDSAVYLCASSENQGQRGEQYFGPGTRLTVT.

This clonotype appeared a few times. The rearrangement links TRBV4-3 to TRBJ1-1; D remains unclear. Trimming took 0 bases from V and 4 from J, leaving 9 bases between them. The CDR3 is made up of 14 amino acids. CDR1 is LGHNA, CDR2 YSLEER, per germline. CDR3 in DNA: TGCGCCAGCAGCCAAGAGGAACGGGTCACTGAAGCTTTCTTT. This sequence encodes CASSQEERVTEAFF.

This clonotype was found many times. The V gene is TRBV12-3 or TRBV12-4, the J gene TRBJ2-1, with 7 bases that match TRBD2. This CDR3 spans 15 amino acids. V was pared by 1 base and J by 2 bases, with 2 bases of the junction left unmatched. The CDR3 loop reads CASSLGGGAYNEQFF. CDR3 coding DNA: TGTGCCAGCAGTTTAGGGGGGGGTGCCTACAATGAGCAGTTCTTC.

This clonotype has ten or more counts. The chain recombines TRBV5-5 with TRBJ2-7; D unclear. Germline values: CDR1 SGHKS, CDR2 YYEKEE (reference sequence). V was cut by 1 base and J by 4 bases, with 15 bases left in between. The CDR3 covers 15 residues. CDR3: CASSLSAGPPYEQYF. The CDR3 bases are TGTGCCAGCAGCTTGTCGGCAGGCCCCCCATACGAGCAGTACTTC. The full variable domain, in which reference TRBV5-5 and TRBJ2-7 provide the parts outside the CDR3, is DAGVTQSPTHLIKTRGQQVTLRCSPISGHKSVSWYQQVLGQGPQFIFQYYEKEERGRGNFPDRFSARQFPNYSSELNVNALLLGDSALYLCASSLSAGPPYEQYFGPGTRLTVT.

V and J are TRBV11-3 and TRBJ2-2, with 7 bases lining up with TRBD2. The germline V gene has CDR1 SGHNT and CDR2 YENEEA. V shed 6 bases and J 3 bases; nucleotides not matched to a gene: 7. The CDR3 length is 15 residues. In DNA form, the CDR3 reads TGTGCCAGCAGTCAGACCCGGGGGGACACCGGGGAGCTGTTTTTT. Translation gives CASSQTRGDTGELFF.

V gene TRBV20-1 combines with J gene TRBJ2-7; the D call may be TRBD1 or TRBD2 (5 bases each). Germline lookup yields CDR1 DFQATT and CDR2 SNEGSKA (reference sequence). Trimming took 0 bases from V and 5 from J, leaving 17 bases between them. This CDR3 has 15 residues. The CDR3 loop is CSARDHYGADNEQYF. CDR3 nucleotide sequence: TGCAGTGCTAGAGATCATTACGGGGCAGACAACGAGCAGTACTTC.

V is TRBV5-1 and J is TRBJ2-1; 13 nucleotides agree with TRBD2. Losses at the gene ends were 4 bases for V and 5 bases for J; bases not matched to a gene: 3. This CDR3 contains 15 residues. Per the germline V gene, CDR1 is SGHRS and CDR2 is YFSETQ. In DNA, the CDR3 is TGCGCCAGCAGCGCGGGACTAGCGGGAAACAATGAGCAGTTCTTC. Protein: CASSAGLAGNNEQFF.

This clonotype showed up many times. The V and J genes are TRBV11-2 and TRBJ1-2, with no clear D. This CDR3 has 15 residues. Trimming shortened V by 1 base and J by 0 bases, and 9 bases separated the two germline ends. In germline, CDR1 is SGHAT, CDR2 FQNNGV. The CDR3 region is CASSLVFAPNYGYTF. DNA for the CDR3: TGTGCCAGCAGCTTAGTGTTCGCCCCTAACTATGGCTACACCTTC.

A few counts support this clonotype. The rearrangement joins TRBV7-9 to TRBJ2-6; no firm D call. This CDR3 has 17 residues. Germline CDR1 reads SEHNR; CDR2 reads FQNEAQ (reference sequence). V lost 3 bases, J lost 0 bases, and 12 bases lay in between. CDR3 region: CASSFGTVLSGANVLTF. The CDR3 DNA follows: TGTGCCAGCAGCTTCGGCACGGTCCTCTCTGGGGCCAACGTCCTGACTTTC.

As regards this clonotype: Since the CDR3 does not end with the conserved phenylalanine or tryptophan, this likely comes from a read error. In DNA, the CDR3 is TGTGCCAGCAGCTTAGTAGCGAGCTCCTACAATGAGCAGTTCCTC. Protein: CASSLVASSYNEQFL. The rearrangement links TRBV7-3 to TRBJ2-1; D perhaps matches TRBD2 (5 bases). CDR3 length equals 15 residues. Per the germline V gene, CDR1 is SGHTA and CDR2 is FQGTGA. V was pared by 2 bases and J by 0 bases, with 8 bases between.

This clonotype was observed many times. The chain uses TRBV6-5 and TRBJ2-7; 13 bases line up with TRBD2. V shed 2 bases, J shed 3 bases, and the junction held 1 base outside the gene matches. Germline assignment: CDR1 MNHEY and CDR2 SVGAGI. This CDR3 has 15 amino acids. The CDR3 spells CASSYGTSGNYEQYF. Written as DNA, the CDR3 is TGTGCCAGCAGTTACGGGACTAGCGGGAACTACGAGCAGTACTTC.

This clonotype appeared a few times. The chain joins TRBV7-2 to TRBJ2-7, with no clear D. The CDR3 is 15 amino acids. The germline V gene encodes CDR1 SGHTA and CDR2 FQGNSA. Trimming removed 2 bases at V and 0 bases at J, with 11 bases between. CDR3 nucleotides: TGTGCCAGCAGCTTAAGTCTGTCTGCCTCCTACGAGCAGTACTTC. This encodes CASSLSLSASYEQYF.